This T cell receptor beta chain was captured by sequencing in a study of long-term antiretroviral therapy in people with HIV. Broader study findings: Clonal expansions arising prior to ART prevailed in the repertoire at every time point.

The CDR3 length is 14 residues. Trimming took off 0 bases at V and 3 bases at J, with 5 bases between the two ends. Germline loops: CDR1 KGHSH, CDR2 LQKENI. An immunoSEQ assay, version v3.0, was performed at survey level. Profiling relied on immunoSEQ multiplex PCR, and the TCRdb table lists in-frame clones only, not all of them. The sample consists of almost 25,000 clones, 70% to 85% of them appearing once. As concerns this clone: No antigen is known for it.

The V and J genes are TRBV18 and TRBJ1-4; D might be TRBD1 (5 bases). The source material was unsorted PBMCs, sampled 3 years after starting antiretroviral therapy. The TCR comes from a man aged 45-60 years with HIV. The CDR3 loop is CASSPPGANEKLFF. CDR3 sequence (DNA): TGTGCCAGCTCACCACCGGGGGCTAATGAAAAACTGTTTTTT.